These T cell receptor beta chains were read from a single sample in a study of naive and memory T cell subsets. One entry per CDR3 protein, called by TCRdb with MiXCR from the UMI-ligation and nested PCR reads. The sample consists of 17,000 or so distinct CDR3 sequences, roughly 8.7% of them appearing once. The sequencing sample was made of central memory CD8+ T cells from blood. All receptors come from a human donor in good health. Both conserved end residues are part of each CDR3. A D gene is named only where the DNA matches it firmly. Clone size is not always given. Where it is, it says once, few, many or a class for expanded clones.

V,D,size,J,DNA,CDR3
TRBV28,.,few,TRBJ1-5,TGTGCCTGTGCGGGCGCGGGCCAGCCCCAGCATTTT,CACAGAGQPQHF
TRBV6-2/TRBV6-3,TRBD2,medium-sized,TRBJ2-2,TGTGCCAGCAGCCGACTAGCGGGGGTCGGGGAGCTGTTTTTT,CASSRLAGVGELFF
TRBV14,.,few,TRBJ2-1,TGTGCCAGCAGCCAAGAACCAGGTTTGGGTAATGAGCAGTTCTTC,CASSQEPGLGNEQFF
TRBV4-1,.,few,TRBJ1-1,TGCGCCAGCAGCCATGCCTGGGGGGCTTCCACTGAAGCTTTCTTT,CASSHAWGASTEAFF
TRBV4-3,.,many,TRBJ2-3,TGCGCCAGCAGCCAAGATGCCCCGTCCAAGCCGCAGTATTTT,CASSQDAPSKPQYF
TRBV6-4,TRBD2,many,TRBJ2-2,TGTGCCAGCAGCGGTGGGACTAGCGCCGGGACCGGGGAGCTGTTTTTT,CASSGGTSAGTGELFF
TRBV12-3/TRBV12-4,.,few,TRBJ2-7,TGTGCCAGCAGTTCCACACACCCCGGGTACGAGCAGTACTTC,CASSSTHPGYEQYF
TRBV19,TRBD1,few,TRBJ2-3,TGTGCCAGTAGTCTGACAGGGAGCACAGATACGCAGTATTTT,CASSLTGSTDTQYF
TRBV7-2,.,many,TRBJ2-1,TGTGCCAGCAGCTTAGAGCTGCCCAGGGATGAGCAGTTCTTC,CASSLELPRDEQFF
TRBV27,TRBD1,many,TRBJ1-2,TGTGCCAGACTGCGCGCGTTTAGGGGTACAGGGGCTCTACGATCTAACTATGGCTACACCTTC,CARLRAFRGTGALRSNYGYTF
TRBV24-1,.,many,TRBJ1-1,TGTGCCACCAGTGACCCCGACAGCACTGAAGCTTTCTTT,CATSDPDSTEAFF
TRBV7-2,.,medium-sized,TRBJ2-1,TGTGCCAGCAGCCCGCCCCACAAGGATGAGCAGTTCTTC,CASSPPHKDEQFF
TRBV18,TRBD1,.,TRBJ2-1,TGTGCCAGCTCAATCCTGGACAGGGAATATGAGCAGTTCTTC,CASSILDREYEQFF
TRBV4-2,.,few,TRBJ2-6,TGTGCCAGCAGCGGCCTGTCTGGGGCCAACGTCCTGACTTTC,CASSGLSGANVLTF
TRBV4-3,TRBD2,few,TRBJ2-1,TGCGCCAGCAGCCAAGGCGTGGCGGGAGCCTACAATGAGCAGTTCTTC,CASSQGVAGAYNEQFF
TRBV20-1,TRBD2,many,TRBJ2-7,TGCAGTGCTAGTCCGCCGGGACTAGAATACGAGCAGTACTTC,CSASPPGLEYEQYF
TRBV4-3,.,.,TRBJ2-1,TGCGCCAGCAGCCAAGATGGGCGCGCCTACAATGAGCAGTTCTTC,CASSQDGRAYNEQFF
TRBV25-1,.,.,TRBJ1-1,TGTGCCAGCACGCTGGACAGGAACACTGAAGCTTTCTTT,CASTLDRNTEAFF
TRBV6-7,TRBD2,many,TRBJ2-1,TGTGCCAGCAGTTACTCGAGGAGCGGGGCTAACAATGAGCAGTTCTTC,CASSYSRSGANNEQFF
TRBV20-1,.,medium-sized,TRBJ1-5,TGCAGTGCTACCCGGACGGAGAATCAGCCCCAGCATTTT,CSATRTENQPQHF
TRBV24-1,TRBD1,.,TRBJ1-6,TGTGCCACCCGGGGACAGCTTGATTCACCCCTCCACTTT,CATRGQLDSPLHF
TRBV6-1,TRBD2,many,TRBJ2-3,TGTGCCAGCAGTGAAGTAGCGGGGGGCACAGATACGCAGTATTTT,CASSEVAGGTDTQYF
TRBV28,.,once,TRBJ1-1,TGTGCCAGCAGGACTTACAGTGAAGATAACACTGAAGCTTTCTTT,CASRTYSEDNTEAFF
TRBV30,.,few,TRBJ1-1,TGTCGCGTCGGACATACGAACACTGAAGCTTTCTTT,CRVGHTNTEAFF
TRBV29-1,.,many,TRBJ2-3,TGCAGCGCCGGGGGGCTAGCGAGCACAGATACGCAGTATTTT,CSAGGLASTDTQYF
TRBV7-8,TRBD1,few,TRBJ2-7,TGTGCCAGCAGCTTAGGGACAGGGGGTATAGCGTCCTACGAGCAGTACTTC,CASSLGTGGIASYEQYF
TRBV20-1,TRBD2,many,TRBJ2-1,TGCAGTGCTATGACAGATCCCCTAGCGGGGGACTCCTACAATGAGCAGTTCTTC,CSAMTDPLAGDSYNEQFF
TRBV19,TRBD2,.,TRBJ2-3,TGTGCCAGTAAAAGCGGGAGCGAATCAGATACGCAGTATTTT,CASKSGSESDTQYF
TRBV20-1,TRBD2,many,TRBJ2-7,TGCAGTGCTAGAGATCACGGGAGGATTTACGAGCAGTACTTC,CSARDHGRIYEQYF
TRBV11-2,.,many,TRBJ1-1,TGTGCCAGCAGTCTGACAGGGAACACTGAAGCTTTCTTT,CASSLTGNTEAFF
TRBV20-1,.,medium-sized,TRBJ2-1,TGCAGTGCTAGGGGTGATACGGACAATGAGCAGTTCTTC,CSARGDTDNEQFF
TRBV10-3,.,few,TRBJ1-1,TGTGCCATCAGTGAACCCCCATGGTTCAGGCCTAACACTGAAGCTTTCTTT,CAISEPPWFRPNTEAFF
TRBV6-2/TRBV6-3,.,many,TRBJ2-2,TGTGCCAGCAAGGGTGGAGGGACGAGTACCGGGGAGCTGTTTTTT,CASKGGGTSTGELFF
TRBV7-9,.,few,TRBJ2-7,TGTGCCAGCAGCCCCGACTCCTCCTACGAGCAGTACTTC,CASSPDSSYEQYF
TRBV6-4,.,few,TRBJ1-6,TGTGCCAGCAGTGACTCGGGTAGCAATTCACCCCTCCACTTT,CASSDSGSNSPLHF
TRBV29-1,.,.,TRBJ2-1,TGCAGCGTTGAAGATGGATGGAATGAGCAGTTCTTC,CSVEDGWNEQFF
TRBV28,.,few,TRBJ2-1,TGTGCCAGCAGTCGGGCCACGGAGCAGTTCTTC,CASSRATEQFF
TRBV4-3,.,few,TRBJ2-1,TGCGCCAGCAGCCAAGGGTACCCAATCTCTCGCAATGAGCAGTTCTTC,CASSQGYPISRNEQFF
TRBV25-1,TRBD2,.,TRBJ2-3,TGTGCCAGCAGGACTAGCGGGAGAGTGACAGATACGCAGTATTTT,CASRTSGRVTDTQYF
TRBV23-1,.,many,TRBJ2-3,TGCGCCAGCAGTCAACCGGACAGAACGAGCACAGATACGCAGTATTTT,CASSQPDRTSTDTQYF
TRBV30,TRBD1,many,TRBJ1-6,TGTGCCTGGAGTCTTGACAGGGAGGCTTCACCCCTCCACTTT,CAWSLDREASPLHF
TRBV10-3,.,.,TRBJ1-1,TGTGCCATCAACGGGGGAGGGACTGAAGCTTTCTTT,CAINGGGTEAFF
TRBV7-3,TRBD2,few,TRBJ2-1,TGTGCCAGCAGCTTAATAGCGGGGGGCCCCTACAATGAGCAGTTCTTC,CASSLIAGGPYNEQFF
TRBV20-1,TRBD2,many,TRBJ2-1,TGCAGTGCTAGAGGGGGCGGGAGGGACTACAATGAGCAGTTCTTC,CSARGGGRDYNEQFF
TRBV27,.,few,TRBJ2-3,TGTGCCAGCAGTTTATCCGCCACTAGTAAGCCCAGCACAGATACGCAGTATTTT,CASSLSATSKPSTDTQYF
TRBV12-3/TRBV12-4,.,many,TRBJ1-1,TGTGCCAGCAGTTTCCCAGGGGTTGGGCCTGAAGCTTTCTTT,CASSFPGVGPEAFF
TRBV27,TRBD1,few,TRBJ2-5,TGTGCCAGCAGCAGACAGGGTCTACCGGAGACCCAGTACTTC,CASSRQGLPETQYF
TRBV6-2/TRBV6-3,.,.,TRBJ1-6,TGTGCCAGCAGTCGCCAACCCGACGGCTATTCACCCCTCCACTTT,CASSRQPDGYSPLHF
TRBV6-2/TRBV6-3,TRBD1,many,TRBJ2-7,TGTGCCAGCACCACAGGGGAACAGAGCTCCTACGAGCAGTACTTC,CASTTGEQSSYEQYF
TRBV4-2,TRBD1,many,TRBJ2-7,TGTGCCAGCAGCGAGGGGCTAGGAGACAGGGGCTACGAGCAGTACTTC,CASSEGLGDRGYEQYF
TRBV14,TRBD2,.,TRBJ2-7,TGTGCCAGCAAGACTAGCGGTGTCTACGAGCAGTACTTC,CASKTSGVYEQYF
TRBV11-2,.,.,TRBJ1-1,TGTGCCAGCAGCCCACACTCGGGGAGGACGAACACTGAAGCTTTCTTT,CASSPHSGRTNTEAFF
TRBV28,.,.,TRBJ2-3,TGTGCCAGCAGTTGGGTCCGCGCGGGAAAGGGGACAGATACGCAGTATTTT,CASSWVRAGKGTDTQYF
TRBV20-1,TRBD2,medium-sized,TRBJ2-2,TGCAGTGCTAGAGATCTAGGGAGCGGGAGTGTGGATACCGGGGAGCTGTTTTTT,CSARDLGSGSVDTGELFF
TRBV7-9,.,once,TRBJ1-2,TGTGCCAGCAGCTTACCCTACGACAGCAACTATGGCTACACCTTC,CASSLPYDSNYGYTF
TRBV28,.,.,TRBJ2-6,TGTGCCAGCAGTTCCGCTGGGGGTGACGGGGCCAACGTCCTGACTTTC,CASSSAGGDGANVLTF
TRBV28,TRBD2,.,TRBJ2-7,TGTGCCAGCAGCCCGGGACTAGCGGGGAAAAGCTCCTACGAGCAGTACTTC,CASSPGLAGKSSYEQYF
TRBV4-2,.,few,TRBJ1-5,TGTGCCAGCAGCCAAGATGGGCGGGGGCGAGAGCCCCAGCATTTT,CASSQDGRGREPQHF
TRBV5-5,.,many,TRBJ2-7,TGTGCCAGCAGCTTCAGCTACGAGCAGTACTTC,CASSFSYEQYF
TRBV20-1,.,.,TRBJ1-5,TGCAGTGCTAGGCTCGGACGGAAAAATCAGCCCCAGCATTTT,CSARLGRKNQPQHF